This entry lists 16 T cell receptor beta chains sequenced from one sample in a study of post-analysis software for immune sequencing data. Overall study findings and caveats: In patients, TRBV5-6, TRBV5-1 and TRBV20-1 belonged to five TRBV segments found more frequently than in controls.

cDNA libraries for TCR beta contained unique molecular identifiers. MiXCR was run by TCRdb on the PCR reads, yielding one entry per CDR3 protein. The repertoire has more than 350,000 distinct CDR3 sequences, approximately 37% of them found once; the top ten carry around 8%. No antigen is known for these receptors. Specimen: blood. These TCRs come from a girl aged 2-10 years with multiple sclerosis.

The CDR3 DNA reads TGTGCCAGTGCCTCTCCGACAGGGGGGACTGAAGCTTTCTTT. Residues: CASASPTGGTEAFF. The rearrangement links TRBV19 to TRBJ1-1; TRBD1 aligns across 9 bases. Germline V CDR1 and CDR2: LNHDA, SQIVND (reference sequence). This CDR3 has 14 residues. V lost 8 bases to trimming and J lost 5 bases; unmatched junction nucleotides: 9.

The CDR3 nucleotides are TGTGCCAGCAGCCAAGATGAGGGGGCCTACGAGCAGTACTTC. It is translated as CASSQDEGAYEQYF. The chain links TRBV4-2 to TRBJ2-7, with a weak D call TRBD1 (6 bases). V was trimmed by 0 bases and J by 2 bases, leaving 8 bases between them. Germline CDR1 and CDR2: LGHNA and YNFKEQ. The length of the CDR3 is 14 residues.

The chain recombines TRBV12-3 or TRBV12-4 with TRBJ1-1; D is undetermined. The CDR3 spans 16 residues. Trimming pared 1 base from V and 6 bases from J, leaving 18 bases between. The CDR3 DNA reads as TGTGCCAGCAGTTTAGGAGAGGGCCCGCCCCAACCTGAAGCTTTCTTT. Translated: CASSLGEGPPQPEAFF.

The CDR3 region has the DNA TGTGCCACCCAGGGGTCCACCGGGGAGCTGTTTTTT. It yields the protein CATQGSTGELFF. This rearrangement joins TRBV10-3 to TRBJ2-2, with TRBD1 as a possible D gene (6 bases). The CDR3 is 12 amino acids. V shed 10 bases and J shed 4 bases, with 10 bases lying between them. Germline V gives CDR1 ENHRY, CDR2 SYGVKD.

Only one count was recorded for this clonotype. One junction end disagrees with the germline gene, perhaps due to a read error. The chain has TRBV18 and TRBJ2-3; possible D gene TRBD2, 5 bases. CDR1 and CDR2 from the germline V gene are KGHSH and LQKENI. The CDR3 consists of 15 residues. The CDR3 nucleotides are TGTGCCAGATCACCGATGACAAACCGGGAATATACGCAGTATTTT. Its translation: CARSPMTNREYTQYF.

This sequence joins TRBV28 and TRBJ2-5, with D perhaps given as TRBD1 or TRBD2 (5 bases each). This CDR3 has 12 amino acids. Trimming stripped 6 bases from V and 2 bases from J, with 7 bases between. The V gene's germline CDR1 is MDHEN and CDR2 SYDVKM. CDR3 sequence reads: CASRWGQETQYF. In nucleotides, the CDR3 is TGTGCCAGCAGGTGGGGGCAAGAGACCCAGTACTTC. Supplemented by reference TRBV28 and TRBJ2-5, the full variable domain reads DVKVTQSSRYLVKRTGEKVFLECVQDMDHENMFWYRQDPGLGLRLIYFSYDVKMKEKGDIPEGYSVSREKKERFSLILESASTNQTSMYLCASRWGQETQYFGPGTRLLVL.

At least ten counts were recorded for this clonotype. V is TRBV9 and J is TRBJ2-3; no reliable D call. The ends were cut back, 6 bases at V and 6 bases at J, with 17 bases in the middle. The length of the CDR3 is 14 residues. CDR1 is SGDLS and CDR2 is YYNGEE in the germline V gene. The DNA for the CDR3 is TGTGCCAGCAAGAGGACGGACCACGGCGATACGCAGTATTTT. Its protein product is CASKRTDHGDTQYF.

On this clonotype itself: One end of the junction fails to match germline, which may point to a read error. This CDR3 reads CASSPTQGRGTDAQYF. DNA of the CDR3: TGTGCCAGCAGCCCGACACAGGGCCGAGGCACAGATGCGCAGTATTTT. The gene calls are TRBV12-3 or TRBV12-4 and TRBJ2-3, with D possibly matching TRBD1 (6 bases). There are 16 residues in the CDR3.

The rearrangement joins TRBV12-3 or TRBV12-4 to TRBJ2-5; 7 bases fit TRBD1. The CDR3 is 14 residues long. V lost 5 bases to trimming and J lost 6 bases; unmatched junction nucleotides: 9. Here the CDR3 reads CASSKRQGAKTQYF. The CDR3 DNA reads TGTGCCAGCAGTAAGCGACAGGGAGCCAAGACCCAGTACTTC.

This clonotype came up once. The chain recombines TRBV6-5 with TRBJ2-7, with D possibly TRBD2 on 6 matching bases. V lost 8 bases and J 7 bases, leaving 27 bases between the germline ends. The CDR3 totals 16 residues. Looked up from germline, CDR1 is MNHEY and CDR2 is SVGAGI. CDR3 protein: CASGRRGPSEGNEQYF. The CDR3 coding sequence is TGTGCCAGCGGAAGACGAGGTCCTAGCGAAGGCAATGAGCAGTACTTC.

The chain links TRBV28 to TRBJ2-3, with a possible D match to TRBD2 (6 bases). The CDR3 spans 13 residues. Trimming removed 5 bases at V and 8 bases at J, with 14 bases between. Germline loops: CDR1 MDHEN, CDR2 SYDVKM. The CDR3 coding sequence is TGTGCCAGCAGTCCACTGGACTATGGTACGCAGTATTTT. Its translation is CASSPLDYGTQYF. The whole variable domain, filled in from reference TRBV28 and TRBJ2-3, reads DVKVTQSSRYLVKRTGEKVFLECVQDMDHENMFWYRQDPGLGLRLIYFSYDVKMKEKGDIPEGYSVSREKKERFSLILESASTNQTSMYLCASSPLDYGTQYFGPGTRLTVL.

This chain connects TRBV7-7 to TRBJ2-1; 11 bases line up with TRBD2. V gave up 5 bases and J gave up 4 bases; unmatched junction bases: 10. The germline V gene encodes CDR1 SSHAT and CDR2 FNYEAQ (reference sequence). The CDR3 consists of 17 residues. CDR3 bases: TGTGCCAGCAGCCTCTCTGTATCTAGCGGGGGGTACAATGAGCAGTTCTTC. Its translation: CASSLSVSSGGYNEQFF.

This sequence joins TRBV5-1 and TRBJ2-5, with D maybe TRBD2 (6 bases). Germline V gene lookup returns CDR1 SGHRS and CDR2 YFSETQ. The CDR3 contains 14 residues. The V gene lost 4 bases and the J gene lost 2 bases, with 12 bases spanning the gap. The CDR3 nucleotides read TGCGCCAGCAGCCTCCGGGAGACGCAAGAGACCCAGTACTTC. This codes for CASSLRETQETQYF.

This rearrangement joins TRBV11-2 to TRBJ2-3, with 8 bases aligning to TRBD2. V lost 11 bases to trimming and J lost 5 bases; unmatched junction nucleotides: 3. Looked up from germline, CDR1 is SGHAT and CDR2 is FQNNGV. The CDR3 extends over 11 amino acids. In DNA form, the CDR3 reads TGTGCCGCTGCGGGAGGAGATACGCAGTATTTT. Translated: CAAAGGDTQYF.

This clonotype has only a few counts. This chain links TRBV7-2 with TRBJ2-5; D may be TRBD1 (5 bases). V lost 1 base, J lost 5 bases, and 11 bases lay in between. The CDR3 sequence is 14 residues long. CDR1 is SGHTA and CDR2 is FQGNSA in the germline V gene. The CDR3 here is CASSLVSRDETQYF. CDR3 coding DNA: TGTGCCAGCAGCTTAGTATCCAGGGATGAGACCCAGTACTTC.

This clonotype has a handful of counts. The DNA for the CDR3 is TGTGCCAGCAGTTCAATTGGACAGCTAAACTATGGCTACACCTTC. Its translation: CASSSIGQLNYGYTF. The chain carries TRBV28 and TRBJ1-2, with a possible D match to TRBD1 (6 bases). The CDR3 contains 15 residues. Germline V gene data show CDR1 as MDHEN and CDR2 as SYDVKM. V was pared by 4 bases and J by 2 bases, with 14 bases between.